The rows below give T cell receptor beta chains drawn from one sample of a study of cytomegalovirus exposure and HLA in healthy donors. Sequencing was performed with immunoSEQ multiplex PCR; in TCRdb, only in-frame clones are kept and a portion is missing. The table records roughly 310,000 clones, nearly 90% of them present only once. What was sequenced was PBMCs. Receptors were obtained from a man younger than 40 in good health and CMV-seronegative. Each CDR3 is given with its conserved first and last residue. Each record gives: CDR3 DNA, CDR3 protein, D gene, V gene, J gene, clone size. D genes are given only for firm matches. Rows may omit the clone size; those that give it use once, few, many or a size class.

DNA: TGTGCCAGCAGCGCCCAGGGCGGGAACAGTGAGCAGTTCTTC; CDR3: CASSAQGGNSEQFF; D: -; V: TRBV6-4; J: TRBJ2-1; size: -
DNA: TGCGCCAGCAGCTCGGATTTCGGGGGGACAAGTACGCAGTATTTT; CDR3: CASSSDFGGTSTQYF; D: -; V: TRBV5-1; J: TRBJ2-3; size: -
DNA: TGTGCCAGCAATCGGGAAATGAACACTGAAGCTTTCTTT; CDR3: CASNREMNTEAFF; D: -; V: TRBV6-1; J: TRBJ1-1; size: few
DNA: TGTGCCAGCAGCCCGAAAGTAGGACAGCTTAATGAAAAACTGTTTTTT; CDR3: CASSPKVGQLNEKLFF; D: -; V: TRBV14; J: TRBJ1-4; size: -
DNA: TGTGCCAGCAGCTTACTAGGGGGAGGGGCATACGAGCAGTACTTC; CDR3: CASSLLGGGAYEQYF; D: -; V: TRBV7-8; J: TRBJ2-7; size: -
DNA: TGCGCCAGCAGCTCAACCGCCGGGACAGGGGTTCCCTCCTACGAGCAGTACTTC; CDR3: CASSSTAGTGVPSYEQYF; D: TRBD1; V: TRBV5-1; J: TRBJ2-7; size: -
DNA: TGTGCCATCAGTGAGTCTCCAGGGAATGGCTACACCTTC; CDR3: CAISESPGNGYTF; D: -; V: TRBV10-3; J: TRBJ1-2; size: -
DNA: TGCGCCAGCAGCCAAGGCAGGGACAGAAAAAGCAATCAGCCCCAGCATTTT; CDR3: CASSQGRDRKSNQPQHF; D: TRBD1; V: TRBV4-1; J: TRBJ1-5; size: -
DNA: TGTGCCAGCAGTGTACAGGTATCTAGCACAGATACGCAGTATTTT; CDR3: CASSVQVSSTDTQYF; D: -; V: TRBV6-1; J: TRBJ2-3; size: -
DNA: TGTGCCTGGAGGGAGGAGAACACTGAAGCTTTCTTT; CDR3: CAWREENTEAFF; D: -; V: TRBV30; J: TRBJ1-1; size: -
DNA: TGTGCCAGCAGCTTTGAGGGGGCGCGCGGCTACACCTTC; CDR3: CASSFEGARGYTF; D: TRBD1; V: TRBV5-4; J: TRBJ1-2; size: -
DNA: TGTGCCAGCAGCCCGAGGACTTATTCTTCGGGAGAGACCCAGTACTTC; CDR3: CASSPRTYSSGETQYF; D: -; V: TRBV11-2; J: TRBJ2-5; size: -
DNA: TGTGCCAGCAGCTTAAACGGGCAGGGCGAATCACCCCTCCACTTT; CDR3: CASSLNGQGESPLHF; D: -; V: TRBV7-6; J: TRBJ1-6; size: -
DNA: TGTGCCAGCAGTGTCGGGGGTAGCGGCGCAGATACGCAGTATTTT; CDR3: CASSVGGSGADTQYF; D: -; V: TRBV6-1; J: TRBJ2-3; size: few
DNA: TGTGCCAGCAGCGCGATGGAAAGTGGGCTGCCGCGGGTAGGGGGCTACACCTTC; CDR3: CASSAMESGLPRVGGYTF; D: -; V: TRBV5-4; J: TRBJ1-2; size: -
DNA: TGTGCCAGCGGGACAGGGGATTATGGCTACACCTTC; CDR3: CASGTGDYGYTF; D: TRBD1; V: TRBV6-5; J: TRBJ1-2; size: few
DNA: TGTGCCAGCGGGCGGACTAGCGGGGGATTTACAGATACGCAGTATTTT; CDR3: CASGRTSGGFTDTQYF; D: TRBD2; V: TRBV2; J: TRBJ2-3; size: -
DNA: TGTGCCAGCAGCGCGGATTTTGGGGCGCGAGGGGCCAACGTCCTGACTTTC; CDR3: CASSADFGARGANVLTF; D: -; V: TRBV7-7; J: TRBJ2-6; size: -
DNA: TGCAGCGTCGTGGACAGGAATGGTCTTCAAGCCCATCTCTACGAGCAGTACTTC; CDR3: CSVVDRNGLQAHLYEQYF; D: TRBD1; V: TRBV29-1; J: TRBJ2-7; size: -
DNA: TGTGCCAGTATTCGGGACACTGAAGCTTTCTTT; CDR3: CASIRDTEAFF; D: -; V: TRBV19; J: TRBJ1-1; size: -
DNA: TGTGCCAGCAGTTTGGGACAGCCGGGCCTTCAGCCCCAGCATTTT; CDR3: CASSLGQPGLQPQHF; D: TRBD1; V: TRBV27; J: TRBJ1-5; size: -
DNA: TGTGCCAGCAGTTACTCTTGGACAGGGTCCTACGAGCAGTACTTC; CDR3: CASSYSWTGSYEQYF; D: TRBD1; V: TRBV6-6; J: TRBJ2-7; size: -
DNA: TGTGCCAGCAGTTTATCGCGGGGGGGAATATACAATGAGCAGTTCTTC; CDR3: CASSLSRGGIYNEQFF; D: TRBD2; V: TRBV27; J: TRBJ2-1; size: once
DNA: TGTGCCAGCAGCTTTAGCGGGGGGGCTTTTGCGCAGTACTTC; CDR3: CASSFSGGAFAQYF; D: TRBD2; V: TRBV7-9; J: TRBJ2-7; size: -
DNA: TGTGCCAGCAGCCCAGGTTGGGGGCCGGGAACTGAAGCTTTCTTT; CDR3: CASSPGWGPGTEAFF; D: -; V: TRBV2; J: TRBJ1-1; size: few
DNA: TGTGCCAGTAGTATGTCCTGGGGCGCAGTCGCCGGGGAGCTGTTTTTT; CDR3: CASSMSWGAVAGELFF; D: -; V: TRBV19; J: TRBJ2-2; size: -
DNA: TGCGCCAGCAGCCTCATTGGGGGGGTGGGGCTAGCCACAGATACGCAGTATTTT; CDR3: CASSLIGGVGLATDTQYF; D: TRBD2; V: TRBV4-1; J: TRBJ2-3; size: -
DNA: TGCGCCAGCAGCCAAGATTTAAGGGGTTCCGGGGCCAACGTCCTGACTTTC; CDR3: CASSQDLRGSGANVLTF; D: -; V: TRBV4-1; J: TRBJ2-6; size: -
DNA: TGCGCCAGCAGCTTAGACTTAGAGACCCAGTACTTC; CDR3: CASSLDLETQYF; D: -; V: TRBV5-1; J: TRBJ2-5; size: once
DNA: TGTGCCAGCAGCCAAGACCCCGGAGCGGAAACCTACAATGAGCAGTTCTTC; CDR3: CASSQDPGAETYNEQFF; D: -; V: TRBV4-2; J: TRBJ2-1; size: once
DNA: TGTGCCAGCAGTTTAGGGCCGGGACAGGGATTTGGCTACACCTTC; CDR3: CASSLGPGQGFGYTF; D: TRBD1; V: TRBV27; J: TRBJ1-2; size: -
DNA: TGTGCCAGTAGGACGACAGGGAACTATGGCTACACCTTC; CDR3: CASRTTGNYGYTF; D: TRBD1; V: TRBV19; J: TRBJ1-2; size: -
DNA: TGTGCCACCAGCAGAGGGGACTCCCAGGGAGATGAGCAGTTCTTC; CDR3: CATSRGDSQGDEQFF; D: -; V: TRBV15; J: TRBJ2-1; size: -
DNA: TGTGCCAGCAGCCCCCGGGACAGGGGAGAAGCTTTCTTT; CDR3: CASSPRDRGEAFF; D: TRBD1; V: TRBV5-6; J: TRBJ1-1; size: -
DNA: TGTGCCAGCAGTGATATAGGACATGTCACCTTC; CDR3: CASSDIGHVTF; D: -; V: TRBV6-1; J: TRBJ1-2; size: -
DNA: TGTGCCAGCAGCGTCCGGGACAGGGGGGACGAGCAGTACTTC; CDR3: CASSVRDRGDEQYF; D: TRBD1; V: TRBV14; J: TRBJ2-7; size: -
DNA: TGTGCCAGCAGCTCCCCTTATACCTACGAGCAGTACTTC; CDR3: CASSSPYTYEQYF; D: -; V: TRBV5-6; J: TRBJ2-7; size: -
DNA: TGCGCCAGCAGCCAAGTCTCAGCGGGGGGTCAAGAGACCCAGTACTTC; CDR3: CASSQVSAGGQETQYF; D: TRBD2; V: TRBV4-1; J: TRBJ2-5; size: -
DNA: TGTGCCAGCAGCGCCCTGGGGGCTTGGCAAGATACGCAGTATTTT; CDR3: CASSALGAWQDTQYF; D: -; V: TRBV9; J: TRBJ2-3; size: -
DNA: TGCAGCGTTGGTCGGATGGAGGGGCAATGGGGTACAGATACGCAGTATTTT; CDR3: CSVGRMEGQWGTDTQYF; D: -; V: TRBV29-1; J: TRBJ2-3; size: once
DNA: TGTGCCATCAGTGAGGGGGGACTAGCGGTCCAAGAGACCCAGTACTTC; CDR3: CAISEGGLAVQETQYF; D: TRBD2; V: TRBV10-3; J: TRBJ2-5; size: -
DNA: TGTGCCAGCAGCTCGGATTTGACAGGAGGTGGCAATCAGCCCCAGCATTTT; CDR3: CASSSDLTGGGNQPQHF; D: -; V: TRBV11-2; J: TRBJ1-5; size: once
DNA: TGTGCCAGCAGTGAAACCAGGCTGGAGACCCAGTACTTC; CDR3: CASSETRLETQYF; D: -; V: TRBV2; J: TRBJ2-5; size: -
DNA: TGTGCCAGCAACCGGGGGTTCTACACCGGGGAGCTGTTTTTT; CDR3: CASNRGFYTGELFF; D: -; V: TRBV6-1; J: TRBJ2-2; size: -
DNA: TGCGCCAGCAGCCACACTTACAGGGGGAATCAGCCCCAGCATTTT; CDR3: CASSHTYRGNQPQHF; D: TRBD1; V: TRBV4-3; J: TRBJ1-5; size: -
DNA: TGTGCCAGCAGCGGGACTAGTGGGGAGACCCAGTACTTC; CDR3: CASSGTSGETQYF; D: TRBD2; V: TRBV11-3; J: TRBJ2-5; size: -
DNA: TGTGCCAGCAGCTCGGACAACTCCTACGAGCAGTACTTC; CDR3: CASSSDNSYEQYF; D: -; V: TRBV7-2; J: TRBJ2-7; size: -
DNA: TGCGCCAGGTCCTCCAACCGGTGGGGAAACACCATATATTTT; CDR3: CARSSNRWGNTIYF; D: -; V: TRBV5-1; J: TRBJ1-3; size: -
DNA: TGTGCCAGCAGTAACCGACAGTCTGCTGAAGCTTTCTTT; CDR3: CASSNRQSAEAFF; D: -; V: TRBV6-6; J: TRBJ1-1; size: -
DNA: TGCGCCAGCAGCTTGGAGGGACAGCCCTACAATGAGCAGTTCTTC; CDR3: CASSLEGQPYNEQFF; D: TRBD1; V: TRBV5-1; J: TRBJ2-1; size: -
DNA: TGTGCCTGGAGCAACCAGGGACTGAATGGCTACACCTTC; CDR3: CAWSNQGLNGYTF; D: -; V: TRBV30; J: TRBJ1-2; size: -
DNA: TGCGCCAGCAGCCAAGGAGGTACAGGGGCCTATGGCTACACCTTC; CDR3: CASSQGGTGAYGYTF; D: TRBD1; V: TRBV4-1; J: TRBJ1-2; size: few
DNA: TGTGCCAGCAGTCCCAGCTACGAGCAGTACTTC; CDR3: CASSPSYEQYF; D: -; V: TRBV2; J: TRBJ2-7; size: -
DNA: TGTGCCAGCAGCCAACCTTCCTTGGGACTTAGGGCCGCCGAGCAGTACTTC; CDR3: CASSQPSLGLRAAEQYF; D: -; V: TRBV14; J: TRBJ2-7; size: once
DNA: TGCGCCAGCAGTCAATTCGACAGGTACCAAGAGACCCAGTACTTC; CDR3: CASSQFDRYQETQYF; D: -; V: TRBV23-1; J: TRBJ2-5; size: once
DNA: TGTGCCGTATTAGCGGGGGGCACAGATACGCAGTATTTT; CDR3: CAVLAGGTDTQYF; D: TRBD2; V: TRBV6-5; J: TRBJ2-3; size: -
DNA: TGCGCCAGCAGCCGAAGAGCCGAGAACGACGAGCAGTACTTC; CDR3: CASSRRAENDEQYF; D: -; V: TRBV5-1; J: TRBJ2-7; size: -
DNA: TGTGCCTTGGACTCGTGGGCGGGACTAACCTCCAATGAGCAGTTCTTC; CDR3: CALDSWAGLTSNEQFF; D: TRBD2; V: TRBV30; J: TRBJ2-1; size: -
DNA: TGTGCCAGCAGCCAGGGACAGGGGTCATATTCACCCCTCCACTTT; CDR3: CASSQGQGSYSPLHF; D: TRBD1; V: TRBV5-4; J: TRBJ1-6; size: -
DNA: TGCGCCAGCATAGGAGGGCAGGGGGCAGCCGGGGAGCTGTTTTTT; CDR3: CASIGGQGAAGELFF; D: TRBD1; V: TRBV5-1; J: TRBJ2-2; size: -